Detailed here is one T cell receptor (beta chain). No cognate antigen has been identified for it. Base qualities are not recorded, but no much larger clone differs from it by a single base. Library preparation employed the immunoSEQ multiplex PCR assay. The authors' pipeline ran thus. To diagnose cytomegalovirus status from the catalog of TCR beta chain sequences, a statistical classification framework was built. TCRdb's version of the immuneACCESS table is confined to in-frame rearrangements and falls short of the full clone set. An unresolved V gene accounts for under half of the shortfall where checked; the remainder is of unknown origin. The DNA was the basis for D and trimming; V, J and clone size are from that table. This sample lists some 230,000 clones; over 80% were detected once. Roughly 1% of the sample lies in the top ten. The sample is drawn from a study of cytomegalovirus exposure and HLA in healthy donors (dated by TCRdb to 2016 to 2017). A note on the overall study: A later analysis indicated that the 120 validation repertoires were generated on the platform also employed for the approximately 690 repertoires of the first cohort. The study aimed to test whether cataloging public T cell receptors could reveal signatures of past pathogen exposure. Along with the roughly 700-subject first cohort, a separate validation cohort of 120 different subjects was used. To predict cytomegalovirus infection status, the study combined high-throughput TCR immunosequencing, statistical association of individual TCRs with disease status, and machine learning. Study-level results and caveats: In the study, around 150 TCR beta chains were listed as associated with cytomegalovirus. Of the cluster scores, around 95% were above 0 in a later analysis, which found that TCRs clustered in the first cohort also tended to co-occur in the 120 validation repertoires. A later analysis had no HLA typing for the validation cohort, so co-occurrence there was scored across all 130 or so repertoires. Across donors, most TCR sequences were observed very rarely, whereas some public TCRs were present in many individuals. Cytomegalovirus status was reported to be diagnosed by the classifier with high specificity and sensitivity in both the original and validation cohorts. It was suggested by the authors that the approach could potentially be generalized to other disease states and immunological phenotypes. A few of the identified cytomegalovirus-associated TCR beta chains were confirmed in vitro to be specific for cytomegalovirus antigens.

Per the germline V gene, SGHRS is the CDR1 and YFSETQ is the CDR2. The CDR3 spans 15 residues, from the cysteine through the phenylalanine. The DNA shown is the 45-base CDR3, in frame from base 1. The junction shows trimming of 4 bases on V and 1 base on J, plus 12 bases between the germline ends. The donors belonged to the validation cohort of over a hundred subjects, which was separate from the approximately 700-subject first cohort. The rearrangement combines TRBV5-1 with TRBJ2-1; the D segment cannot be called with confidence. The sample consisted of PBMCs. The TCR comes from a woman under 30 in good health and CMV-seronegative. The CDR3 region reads CASSPPIDSYNEQFF. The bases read TGCGCCAGCAGCCCCCCCATAGATTCCTACAATGAGCAGTTCTTC.